This T cell receptor (beta chain) originates from a study of T-cell memory formation after mild COVID-19. MiXCR, run by TCRdb on the 5' RACE reads, gives a single entry per CDR3 protein. There are 450,000 to 700,000 distinct CDR3 sequences in the sample; roughly 18% occur only once, and approximately 12% lies in the top ten. CDR3 size: 14 residues. The V gene end was trimmed by 3 bases and the J gene end by 8 bases; junction bases not matched to a gene: 5. Germline loops: CDR1 SGHTA, CDR2 FQGTGA. V and J are TRBV7-3 and TRBJ2-1, with 9 nucleotides matching TRBD2. This TCR was sampled from an adult woman who had mild COVID-19 (a few samples of this study predate the infection). Cell type and time point are not known. Sequences were obtained from PBMCs or a T cell subset sorted from them (not recorded which). The CDR3 sequence: CASSFAGGPDEQFF. The CDR3, as DNA: TGTGCCAGCAGCTTTGCGGGGGGGCCAGATGAGCAGTTCTTC.